This T cell receptor (beta chain) appears in the sequencing data of a study of cytomegalovirus exposure and HLA in healthy donors. Primers for the PCR totalled 60 Vbeta and 13 Jbeta. Clones were read by immunoSEQ multiplex PCR, and TCRdb kept only the in-frame ones, dropping some. The sample shows approximately 150,000 clones, 73% of them seen only once. As to this clone: The antigen is not known.

Study results and caveats: It has been reported that TCR beta sequences accurately predicted the HLA-A and HLA-B alleles of most subjects. Researchers reported in a later analysis that common viral pathogens appeared linked to several top clusters. Available immune exposure information was restricted to CMV serostatus only. Rates of TCR association differed by HLA locus in a later analysis, with DRB1 highest and HLA-C lowest.

CDR1 SEHNR and CDR2 FQNEAQ come from the germline V gene (reference sequence). This CDR3 is 15 amino acids long. V was cut by 0 bases and J by 9 bases, with 17 bases left in between. This TCR came from a woman younger than 35 in good health and CMV-seronegative. The material sequenced was PBMCs. The chain combines TRBV7-9 with TRBJ1-1; D unclear. CDR3 sequence: CASSLALPDGVKAFF. CDR3 nucleotide sequence: TGTGCCAGCAGCTTAGCCCTCCCGGACGGGGTTAAAGCTTTCTTT.